The next 8 T cell receptor beta chains were all read from a single sample in a study of T cell changes during pregnancy in multiple sclerosis (dated by TCRdb to between 2018 and 2021). Libraries were prepared through the immunoSEQ multiplex PCR assay. Sourced from immuneACCESS, this table was stored by TCRdb with only in-frame sequences that have V and J called. A share of the clones is absent; for the studies checked, an unresolved V gene accounts for under half, and the remainder has no known explanation. For this sample there are roughly 64,000 clones; 90% appear just once. The ten largest clonotypes hold approximately 6.5% of the sample. Sequencing was performed on peripheral blood, taken in the third trimester of pregnancy. Every receptor here comes from a female donor in good health, enrolled as a control in a pregnancy study.

The V gene is TRBV7-6, the J gene TRBJ2-3, with a possible D match to TRBD2 (6 bases). The length of the CDR3 is 14 residues. V was shortened by 2 bases and J by 3 bases, with 9 bases between the two germline ends. CDR1 and CDR2 (germline): SGHVS, FNYEAQ. CDR3 nucleotide sequence: TGTGCCAGCAGCTTATTGGGGGGTACAGATACGCAGTATTTT. Amino acids: CASSLLGGTDTQYF.

J is TRBJ1-4 and V is TRBV10-3, with D unclear. CDR1 is ENHRY, CDR2 SYGVKD, per germline. V was cut by 2 bases and J by 7 bases, with 11 bases left in between. The CDR3 extends over 14 amino acids. In DNA, the CDR3 is TGTGCCATCAGTGAGCAAATCGGAGGTGAAAAACTGTTTTTT. Encoded protein: CAISEQIGGEKLFF.

The rearrangement joins TRBV11-3 to TRBJ2-7; 10 bases map to TRBD2. The V segment lost 5 bases and the J segment 6 bases; nucleotides outside the gene matches: 4. This CDR3 spans 13 amino acids. CDR1 is SGHNT and CDR2 is YENEEA in the germline V gene. The CDR3, as DNA: TGTGCCAGCAGCGCTAGCGGGAGTTTCGAGCAGTACTTC. This encodes CASSASGSFEQYF.

This chain connects TRBV15 to TRBJ2-7; a possible D gene is TRBD1 (5 bases). V shed 8 bases and J shed 0 bases, with 8 bases lying between them. The germline gives CDR1 LNHNV, CDR2 YYDKDF (reference sequence). CDR3 length: 12 amino acids. CDR3 region: CATGASSYEQYF. CDR3 DNA sequence: TGTGCCACCGGGGCGAGCTCCTACGAGCAGTACTTC. Full variable domain (rest looked up from reference TRBV15 and TRBJ2-7): DAMVIQNPRYQVTQFGKPVTLSCSQTLNHNVMYWYQQKSSQAPKLLFHYYDKDFNNEADTPDNFQSRRPNTSFCFLDIRSPGLGDTAMYLCATGASSYEQYFGPGTRLTVT.

This chain joins TRBV7-2 and TRBJ1-2; D gene uncertain. V was cut by 5 bases and J by 11 bases, with 24 bases left in between. The length of the CDR3 is 15 residues. The germline gives CDR1 SGHTA, CDR2 FQGNSA. The CDR3 DNA follows: TGTGCCAGCAGCACCACCGGGGTTGGGGTGCCGGGGTACACCTTC. As protein: CASSTTGVGVPGYTF.

This clone was recorded many times. The chain is built from TRBV19 and TRBJ2-1, with 9 bases matching TRBD2. This CDR3 spans 15 amino acids. V lost 3 bases to trimming and J lost 6 bases; unmatched junction nucleotides: 6. Germline V gene sequence: CDR1 LNHDA, CDR2 SQIVND (reference sequence). The CDR3 loop is CASSILAGKINEQFF. For the CDR3, the DNA is TGTGCCAGTAGTATCCTAGCGGGGAAAATCAATGAGCAGTTCTTC.

The chain has TRBV19 and TRBJ1-2; 9 nucleotides line up with TRBD1. The trim removed 5 bases at V and 7 bases at J, leaving 8 bases unmatched. CDR3 length: 14 amino acids. CDR1 is LNHDA and CDR2 is SQIVND in the germline V gene (reference sequence). The CDR3 sequence is CASSRQQGAGGYTF. The DNA for the CDR3 is TGTGCCAGTAGTCGCCAACAGGGGGCCGGTGGCTACACCTTC.

CDR3 in amino acids: CSVGSRDRVQARIGGSYEQYF. The CDR3 DNA reads as TGCAGCGTCGGGTCCCGGGACAGGGTACAAGCAAGAATCGGGGGCTCCTACGAGCAGTACTTC. V gene TRBV29-1 combines with J gene TRBJ2-7, with 9 bases identical to TRBD1. The CDR3 runs 21 residues. The junction had 27 bases not matched to a gene; V was cut back by 6 bases and J by 0 bases. Per the germline V gene, CDR1 is SQVTM and CDR2 is ANQGSEA.